Listed below are T cell receptor beta chains from one sample, sequenced in a study of blood T cells in healthy people across ages. TCRdb recomputed calls from the 5' RACE reads with MiXCR, one row per CDR3 protein. The profile shows hundreds of thousands of distinct CDR3 sequences, around 24% of them singletons. This same sample was also part of a study on T cells of mothers and their children.

The sequenced sample was blood. These TCRs come from a boy between 10 and 17 years old in good health. The CDR3 runs from the conserved cysteine through the conserved F or W. The D gene is left open where the match is weak. Clone size is shown for a subset of rows, as once, few, many or a class of expanded clone.

j_call,d_call,clone_size,v_call,cdr3_nt,cdr3_aa
TRBJ2-5,TRBD2,-,TRBV4-1,TGCGCCAGCAGCCAAGAATCGGGGGGAAAGGAGACCCAGTACTTC,CASSQESGGKETQYF
TRBJ2-5,-,few,TRBV7-2,TGTGCCAGCAGGTCAGGGACGGAGGTCCCGACCCAGTACTTC,CASRSGTEVPTQYF
TRBJ2-3,TRBD2,few,TRBV28,TGTGCCAGCAGTCGACTAGCGGGGGTCACAGATACGCAGTATTTT,CASSRLAGVTDTQYF
TRBJ1-2,TRBD1,-,TRBV7-9,TGTGCCAGCAGCCTAACGACAGGGTTGGAGATCGACTATGGCTACACCTTC,CASSLTTGLEIDYGYTF
TRBJ2-1,TRBD2,-,TRBV6-4,TGTGCCAGTACCGGGACTAGCGGGTACAATGAGCAGTTCTTC,CASTGTSGYNEQFF
TRBJ2-6,-,few,TRBV5-5,TGTGCCAGCAGCTGGTTACAGGGTTCTGGGGCCAACGTCCTGACTTTC,CASSWLQGSGANVLTF
TRBJ2-1,-,few,TRBV20-1,TGCAGAGCTAGCTCCTACAATGAGCAGTTCTTC,CRASSYNEQFF
TRBJ2-1,-,-,TRBV15,TGTGCCACCAGCAGAGCAGCGCCCAGCTCCTACAATGAGCAGTTCTTC,CATSRAAPSSYNEQFF
TRBJ1-4,-,once,TRBV20-1,TGCAGTGCTAGAGATCAAGGCAGGGAGTATGAAAAACTGTTTTTT,CSARDQGREYEKLFF
TRBJ2-7,TRBD1,few,TRBV12-3/TRBV12-4,TGTGCCAGCAGAGTACAGGGGTACGAGCAGTACTTC,CASRVQGYEQYF
TRBJ2-6,-,-,TRBV5-1,TGCGCCAGCAGCCGCACCGCGACTAACTCTGGGGCCAACGTCCTGACTTTC,CASSRTATNSGANVLTF
TRBJ2-5,-,once,TRBV20-1,TGCAGTGCTAGCCCCGGGGCCGATGGTACCCAGTACTTC,CSASPGADGTQYF
TRBJ1-5,-,few,TRBV29-1,TGCAGCGTGGGGGAACAGGCCCAGCCCCAGCATTTT,CSVGEQAQPQHF
TRBJ2-5,TRBD1,-,TRBV28,TGTGCCAGCAGTTCCCTGGGACAGGGGTTGGAGACCCAGTACTTC,CASSSLGQGLETQYF
TRBJ2-7,-,-,TRBV12-3/TRBV12-4,TGTGCCAGCACCACCGGGATGTCTTACGAGCAGTACTTC,CASTTGMSYEQYF
TRBJ1-2,TRBD1,-,TRBV28,TGTGCCAGCAGTAGGGCAGGGGGCCTTAACTATGGCTACACCTTC,CASSRAGGLNYGYTF
TRBJ2-6,-,-,TRBV2,TGTGCCAGCATTGCAGGGAAAGCCTCTGGGGCCAACGTCCTGACTTTC,CASIAGKASGANVLTF
TRBJ2-4,-,-,TRBV4-2,TGTGCCAGCAGCCTCGGCGGGGTTGGGGGCAAAAACATTCAGTACTTC,CASSLGGVGGKNIQYF
TRBJ2-6,-,few,TRBV9,TGTGCCAGCAGCGTAGGGGGCTCTGGGGCCAACGTCCTGACTTTC,CASSVGGSGANVLTF
TRBJ1-1,-,-,TRBV12-3/TRBV12-4,TGTGCCAGCAGTTTTGACAGAACCTTGAACACTGAAGCTTTCTTT,CASSFDRTLNTEAFF
TRBJ1-4,-,-,TRBV5-5,TGTGCCAGCAGCCCCGGAGGAGGCGGGGTGCCTAATGAAAAACTGTTTTTT,CASSPGGGGVPNEKLFF
TRBJ2-5,TRBD2,-,TRBV5-1,TGCGCCAGCAGCTTGGGGGGACTAGACGGAGAGACCCAGTACTTC,CASSLGGLDGETQYF